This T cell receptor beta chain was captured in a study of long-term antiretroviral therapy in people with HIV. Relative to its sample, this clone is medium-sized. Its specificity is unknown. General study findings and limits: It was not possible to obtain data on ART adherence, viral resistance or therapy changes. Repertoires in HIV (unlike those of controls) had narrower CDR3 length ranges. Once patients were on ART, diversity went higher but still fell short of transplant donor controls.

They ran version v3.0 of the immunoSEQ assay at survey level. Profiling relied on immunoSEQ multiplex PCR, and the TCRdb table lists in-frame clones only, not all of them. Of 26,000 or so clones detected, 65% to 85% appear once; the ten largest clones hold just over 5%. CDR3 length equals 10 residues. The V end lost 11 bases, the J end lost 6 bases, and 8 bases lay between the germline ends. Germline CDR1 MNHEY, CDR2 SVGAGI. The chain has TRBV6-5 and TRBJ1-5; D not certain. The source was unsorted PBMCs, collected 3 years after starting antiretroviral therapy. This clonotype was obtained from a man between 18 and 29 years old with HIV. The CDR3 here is CAPKGQPQHF. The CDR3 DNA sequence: TGTGCCCCTAAGGGTCAGCCCCAGCATTTT.